This TCR beta chain was captured in a study of PD-L1 blockade in urothelial cancer. Study as a whole: Blood drawn 3 weeks (second dose) and 6 weeks after treatment start was analyzed.

This sample's time point: peripheral blood 6 weeks after treatment start. Urothelial carcinoma affected the patients, and it was locally advanced or metastatic. As for this clone: Its target is not known. The same CDR3 is also encoded by other DNA sequences in this sample.

Produced via immunoSEQ multiplex PCR; TCRdb's table is partial and in-frame only. The sample has 60,000 to 80,000 clones; roughly 90% are singletons. Notes on the study in general: Where pretreatment blood TCR clonality fell below the median, better survival was predicted.

This CDR3 spans 13 amino acids. The germline gives CDR1 SGHRS, CDR2 YFSETQ. V was shortened by 0 bases and J by 3 bases, with 7 bases between the two germline ends. This chain joins TRBV5-1 and TRBJ2-7; D possibly corresponds to TRBD1 (5 bases). The clonotype originates from a man between 60 and 70 years old with urothelial cancer. The sequencing used PBMCs, collected around atezolizumab (anti-PD-L1) treatment. As DNA, the CDR3 is TGCGCCAGCAGCTTGGAAAGGGGCTACGAGCAGTACTTC. The encoded protein is CASSLERGYEQYF.